This is a list of T cell receptor beta chains from one sample in a study of blood T cell repertoires in COVID-19. Sequenced by immunoSEQ multiplex PCR; TCRdb stores in-frame clones only, minus some. The sample records around 140,000 clones, 85% being singletons. The sample consisted of peripheral blood. The receptors were sampled from a human donor with acute or convalescent COVID-19. The donor label of this sample is uncertain. Both conserved end residues are part of each CDR3. A D gene is named only where the DNA matches it firmly. Not every row has a clone size; where given, it reads once, few, many or a size class.

D gene | J gene | clone size | V gene | CDR3 protein | CDR3 DNA
. | TRBJ2-7 | . | TRBV19 | CASSIRAGGDSYEQYF | TGTGCCAGTAGTATAAGGGCAGGCGGGGACTCCTACGAGCAGTACTTC
TRBD1 | TRBJ2-7 | . | TRBV10-3 | CAIRKTGTGASEQYF | TGTGCCATCAGGAAAACCGGGACAGGGGCCTCCGAGCAGTACTTC
. | TRBJ1-2 | . | TRBV30 | CAWSQDSYNYGYTF | TGTGCCTGGAGCCAGGACAGCTATAACTATGGCTACACCTTC
TRBD2 | TRBJ2-2 | . | TRBV14 | CASSQVGGSGRTGELFF | TGTGCCAGCAGCCAAGTGGGAGGCAGCGGGAGAACCGGGGAGCTGTTTTTT
TRBD2 | TRBJ2-1 | . | TRBV14 | CASSHWERELNEQFF | TGTGCCAGCAGCCATTGGGAGCGGGAGTTAAATGAGCAGTTCTTC
TRBD1 | TRBJ2-7 | . | TRBV28 | CASRSDRGSTYEQYF | TGTGCCAGCAGGAGCGACAGGGGGTCTACCTACGAGCAGTACTTC
TRBD1 | TRBJ2-3 | . | TRBV5-1 | CASSRQPGQGISDTQYF | TGCGCCAGCAGCAGACAACCGGGACAGGGAATCTCAGATACGCAGTATTTT
. | TRBJ2-5 | once | TRBV10-2 | CASSEGTQGATQYF | TGCGCCAGCAGTGAGGGGACACAGGGAGCTACCCAGTACTTC
. | TRBJ1-3 | . | TRBV6-4 | CASSDSSRGQLSGNTIYF | TGTGCCAGCAGTGATAGCTCTAGGGGACAACTCTCTGGAAACACCATATATTTT
TRBD2 | TRBJ2-2 | . | TRBV14 | CASSSGTSGPGELFF | TGTGCCAGCAGCTCCGGGACTAGCGGGCCCGGGGAGCTGTTTTTT
TRBD2 | TRBJ2-3 | . | TRBV18 | CASSPPLAGGPDTQYF | TGTGCCAGCTCACCACCACTAGCGGGGGGCCCAGATACGCAGTATTTT
TRBD1 | TRBJ2-2 | . | TRBV7-3 | CASRPPLGQGVNRNTGELFF | TGTGCCAGCAGACCGCCCTTGGGACAGGGAGTGAATCGAAACACCGGGGAGCTGTTTTTT
TRBD1 | TRBJ2-2 | . | TRBV13 | CASSPTGGGVRRELFF | TGTGCCAGCAGCCCGACAGGGGGAGGAGTTCGCCGGGAGCTGTTTTTT
TRBD1 | TRBJ1-2 | . | TRBV6-1 | CASSEKDRADGYTF | TGTGCCAGCAGTGAAAAGGACAGGGCCGATGGCTACACCTTC
. | TRBJ1-4 | . | TRBV19 | CASSSYRDWEEEKLFF | TGTGCCAGTAGTTCATACCGGGACTGGGAGGAGGAAAAACTGTTTTTT
TRBD2 | TRBJ2-1 | . | TRBV6-2/TRBV6-3 | CASSKTSGGWNEQFF | TGTGCCAGCAGTAAGACTAGCGGGGGATGGAATGAGCAGTTCTTC
. | TRBJ1-6 | few | TRBV18 | CASQYSLNSPLHF | TGTGCCAGCCAGTACAGCCTAAATTCACCCCTCCACTTT
TRBD2 | TRBJ2-5 | . | TRBV11-1 | CASSLMRGDLETQYF | TGTGCCAGCAGCTTAATGCGGGGGGACTTAGAGACCCAGTACTTC
TRBD1 | TRBJ2-3 | . | TRBV4-1 | CASSQDPGQSTDTQYF | TGCGCCAGCAGCCAAGATCCGGGACAGTCCACAGATACGCAGTATTTT
. | TRBJ2-3 | . | TRBV6-5 | CASSPQMGARDTQYF | TGTGCCAGCAGTCCACAGATGGGGGCGCGCGATACGCAGTATTTT
. | TRBJ1-1 | . | TRBV30 | CAWRRQPNTEAFF | TGTGCCTGGAGACGACAGCCGAACACTGAAGCTTTCTTT
TRBD1 | TRBJ2-1 | . | TRBV4-2 | CASSQVQGARANEQFF | TGTGCCAGCAGCCAAGTGCAGGGGGCACGGGCCAATGAGCAGTTCTTC
TRBD1 | TRBJ1-5 | . | TRBV18 | CASSPNRGGQPQHF | TGTGCCAGCTCACCGAACAGGGGGGGTCAGCCCCAGCATTTT
TRBD1 | TRBJ1-6 | . | TRBV7-3 | CASSSKDPGTVHSPLHF | TGTGCCAGCAGCTCAAAGGATCCCGGGACAGTACATTCACCCCTCCACTTT
TRBD2 | TRBJ2-3 | . | TRBV27 | CASSFTLAASTDTQYF | TGTGCCAGCAGTTTTACGCTAGCGGCAAGCACAGATACGCAGTATTTT
. | TRBJ1-6 | . | TRBV27 | CASKHLTGGNSPLHF | TGTGCCAGCAAACACCTGACAGGAGGCAATTCACCCCTCCACTTT
. | TRBJ2-3 | . | TRBV7-8 | CASSSLGGAIEVDTQYF | TGTGCCAGCAGCTCTTTGGGGGGGGCGATAGAGGTAGATACGCAGTATTTT
TRBD1 | TRBJ2-2 | . | TRBV19 | CASSTGGSNTGELFF | TGTGCCAGTAGTACAGGGGGCTCGAACACCGGGGAGCTGTTTTTT
. | TRBJ2-2 | few | TRBV5-1 | CASSLRLDGTGELFF | TGCGCCAGCAGCTTAAGACTAGACGGGACCGGGGAGCTGTTTTTT
. | TRBJ1-1 | . | TRBV29-1 | CSVDRVTEAFF | TGCAGCGTTGATCGGGTAACTGAAGCTTTCTTT
. | TRBJ2-2 | . | TRBV18 | CASSPAGSGELFF | TGTGCCAGCTCACCAGCAGGCTCCGGGGAGCTGTTTTTT
TRBD1 | TRBJ1-4 | few | TRBV10-3 | CAISSGQGWEKLFF | TGTGCCATCAGTTCTGGACAGGGCTGGGAAAAACTGTTTTTT
. | TRBJ2-2 | . | TRBV14 | CASSLLLNTGELFF | TGTGCCAGCAGCCTACTATTGAACACCGGGGAGCTGTTTTTT
TRBD1 | TRBJ1-5 | few | TRBV15 | CATRDRGLQPQHF | TGTGCCACCAGGGACAGGGGGCTTCAGCCCCAGCATTTT
. | TRBJ2-2 | . | TRBV2 | CASSPLGRNTGELFF | TGTGCCAGCAGTCCCCTGGGCAGGAACACCGGGGAGCTGTTTTTT
TRBD2 | TRBJ2-5 | . | TRBV7-2 | CASSLGLAGWDLETQYF | TGTGCCAGCAGCTTAGGGCTAGCGGGATGGGATTTAGAGACCCAGTACTTC
. | TRBJ1-2 | . | TRBV7-8 | CASRPGNYYGYTF | TGTGCCAGTAGACCGGGGAACTACTATGGCTACACCTTC
. | TRBJ1-1 | once | TRBV11-3 | CASSLEDSEAFF | TGTGCCAGCAGCTTAGAGGACTCTGAAGCTTTCTTT
. | TRBJ2-3 | . | TRBV7-3 | CASSTQGNRSMQYF | TGTGCCAGCAGCACACAGGGTAATAGGAGCATGCAGTATTTT
. | TRBJ1-1 | few | TRBV30 | CAWSFRENTEAFF | TGTGCCTGGAGTTTCAGGGAGAACACTGAAGCTTTCTTT
TRBD1 | TRBJ1-2 | . | TRBV5-5 | CASSLFLGQGLLLLGYTF | TGTGCCAGCAGCTTGTTCCTAGGACAGGGCCTTTTGCTACTCGGCTACACCTTC